Presented here are 12 T cell receptor beta chains from one specimen sequenced in a study of blood T cell repertoires in COVID-19. Profiling relied on immunoSEQ multiplex PCR, and the TCRdb table lists in-frame clones only, not all of them. The sample holds 380,000 or so clones, around 88% seen once. The sample taken for sequencing was peripheral blood. These receptors all stem from a woman in her sixties with COVID-19, enrolled during active disease.

The chain joins TRBV5-4 to TRBJ2-5; tentative D call: TRBD2 (6 bases). Per germline, CDR1 SGHNT and CDR2 YYREEE (reference sequence). CDR3 length: 15 amino acids. The V end lost 4 bases, the J end lost 4 bases, and 17 bases lay between the germline ends. The CDR3 bases are TGTGCCAGCAGCAAAGGGGCGGGACTCGGAGAGACCCAGTACTTC. Protein: CASSKGAGLGETQYF.

The V call is TRBV7-3, the J call TRBJ1-2, with TRBD1 as a possible D gene (5 bases). The CDR3 length is 15 residues. The ends were cut back, 1 base at V and 7 bases at J, with 16 bases in the middle. Germline V CDR1 and CDR2: SGHTA, FQGTGA. CDR3 sequence (DNA): TGTGCCAGCAGCTTAAACGGGGGAGGGACTGCTGGCTACACCTTC. It encodes CASSLNGGGTAGYTF.

The rearrangement uses TRBV6-6 and TRBJ1-4, with D uncertain. This CDR3 is built from 14 residues. Trimming took off 0 bases at V and 3 bases at J, with 5 bases between the two ends. The germline CDR1 and CDR2 sequences are MNHNY and SVGAGI (reference sequence). CDR3 loop: CASSYSQPNEKLFF. CDR3 in DNA: TGTGCCAGCAGTTACTCACAGCCTAATGAAAAACTGTTTTTT.

CDR3 sequence: CASSPASGELQGQYF. The CDR3 nucleotides read TGTGCCAGCTCACCGGCCAGCGGGGAGCTCCAGGGGCAGTACTTC. V usage is TRBV18 and J usage is TRBJ2-7; 7 nucleotides line up with TRBD2. Trimming removed 3 bases from V and 9 bases from J; junction bases left unmatched: 14. This CDR3 has 15 amino acids. Germline V lookup: CDR1 KGHSH, CDR2 LQKENI. The full variable domain, completed using reference TRBV18 and TRBJ2-7, is NAGVMQNPRHLVRRRGQEARLRCSPMKGHSHVYWYRQLPEEGLKFMVYLQKENIIDESGMPKERFSAEFPKEGPSILRIQQVVRGDSAAYFCASSPASGELQGQYFGPGTRLTVT.

V usage is TRBV6-1 and J usage is TRBJ2-7, with D possibly matching TRBD1 (5 bases). The V end lost 0 bases, the J end lost 3 bases, and 12 bases lay between the germline ends. CDR3 length: 15 amino acids. Germline V CDR1 and CDR2: MNHNS, SASEGT. CDR3 protein: CASSEAHDRYYEQYF. CDR3 nucleotide sequence: TGTGCCAGCAGTGAAGCGCATGACAGATACTACGAGCAGTACTTC.

The V and J genes are TRBV5-1 and TRBJ2-1, with TRBD2 matching over 8 bases. This CDR3 contains 14 residues. Trimming removed 4 bases from V and 14 bases from J; junction bases left unmatched: 14. CDR1 and CDR2 from the germline V gene are SGHRS and YFSETQ. CDR3 protein: CASSAPERGSRKFF. The CDR3 DNA is TGCGCCAGCAGCGCCCCCGAGCGGGGGAGCCGGAAGTTCTTC.

This clone was detected many times. Different DNA sequences within this sample yield the same CDR3. The genes are TRBV11-2 and TRBJ1-2; 7 bases line up with TRBD1. The V and J ends lost 5 bases and 3 bases, in that order; junction bases with no gene match: 3. There are 13 residues in the CDR3. Germline assignment: CDR1 SGHAT and CDR2 FQNNGV. The CDR3, as DNA: TGTGCCAGCAGCCCTGGACAGGACTATGGCTACACCTTC. This gives the protein CASSPGQDYGYTF.

This clone was observed a single time. CDR3 protein: CASSFAGQMSSGNTIYF. CDR3 DNA sequence: TGTGCCAGCAGCTTTGCAGGACAGATGAGCTCTGGAAACACCATATATTTT. The V and J genes are TRBV5-4 and TRBJ1-3; TRBD1 is a possible D gene (6 bases). V lost 2 bases and J 0 bases, leaving 15 bases between the germline ends. Germline lookup yields CDR1 SGHNT and CDR2 YYREEE (reference sequence). The CDR3 totals 17 residues.

This rearrangement joins TRBV7-8 to TRBJ2-1; TRBD2 matches at 11 bases. The germline V gene has CDR1 SGHVS and CDR2 FQNEAQ. The V segment lost 1 base and the J segment 8 bases; nucleotides outside the gene matches: 10. The CDR3 is made up of 17 amino acids. The CDR3 is CASSLGLSSGGADEQFF. The CDR3, as DNA: TGTGCCAGCAGCTTAGGATTAAGTAGCGGGGGGGCCGATGAGCAGTTCTTC.

V gene TRBV7-8 combines with J gene TRBJ2-5, with D possibly TRBD2 on 6 matching bases. Germline V gives CDR1 SGHVS, CDR2 FQNEAQ. V was clipped by 5 bases and J by 5 bases, with 15 bases between them. CDR3 length equals 14 residues. The CDR3, as DNA: TGTGCCAGCAGCCTCCGGGACGGGGGTGAGACCCAGTACTTC. Translated, it gives CASSLRDGGETQYF.

The chain has TRBV5-1 and TRBJ1-1; the match to TRBD1 covers 8 bases. The CDR3 has 14 amino acids. Trimming took 2 bases from V and 5 from J; bases not matched to a gene: 5. From germline, CDR1 is SGHRS and CDR2 YFSETQ. The CDR3 DNA is TGCGCCAGCAGCTTACAGGGGGTAGGGACTGAAGCTTTCTTT. The encoded protein is CASSLQGVGTEAFF.

In its sample, this clone was seen once. The J gene is TRBJ1-6, the V gene TRBV6-6; weak D call: TRBD1 (5 bases). Trimming took off 5 bases at V and 0 bases at J, with 23 bases between the two ends. CDR3 length: 20 residues. Per germline, CDR1 MNHNY and CDR2 SVGAGI (reference sequence). The CDR3 DNA follows: TGTGCCAGCAGTCAAAGCGGGGGGAGCAAAACGAGCTCCTATAATTCACCCCTCCACTTT. This codes for CASSQSGGSKTSSYNSPLHF.